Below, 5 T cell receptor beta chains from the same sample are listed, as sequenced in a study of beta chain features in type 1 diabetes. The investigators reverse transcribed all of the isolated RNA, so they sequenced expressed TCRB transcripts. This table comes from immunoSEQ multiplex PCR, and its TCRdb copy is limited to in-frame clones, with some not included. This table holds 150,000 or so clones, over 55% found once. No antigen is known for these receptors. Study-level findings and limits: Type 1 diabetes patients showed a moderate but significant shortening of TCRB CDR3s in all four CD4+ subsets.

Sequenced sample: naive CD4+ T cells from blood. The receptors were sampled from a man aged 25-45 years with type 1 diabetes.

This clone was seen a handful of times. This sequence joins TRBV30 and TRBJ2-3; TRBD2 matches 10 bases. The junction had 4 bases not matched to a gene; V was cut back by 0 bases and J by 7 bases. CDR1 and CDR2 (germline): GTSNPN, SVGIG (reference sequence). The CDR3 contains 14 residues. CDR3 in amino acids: CAWSVTSGTYTQYF. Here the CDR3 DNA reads TGTGCCTGGAGTGTAACTAGCGGGACTTATACGCAGTATTTT.

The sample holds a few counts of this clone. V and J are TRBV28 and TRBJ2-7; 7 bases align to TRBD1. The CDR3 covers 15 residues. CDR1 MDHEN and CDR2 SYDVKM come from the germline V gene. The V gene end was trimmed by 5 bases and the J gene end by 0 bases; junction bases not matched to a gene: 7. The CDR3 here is CASSLPRDSSYEQYF. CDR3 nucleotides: TGTGCCAGCAGTCTGCCCCGGGACAGCTCCTACGAGCAGTACTTC.

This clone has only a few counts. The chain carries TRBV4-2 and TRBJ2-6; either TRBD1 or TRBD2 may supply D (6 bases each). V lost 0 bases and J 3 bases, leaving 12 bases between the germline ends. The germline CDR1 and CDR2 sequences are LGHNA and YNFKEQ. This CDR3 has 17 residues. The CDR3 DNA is TGTGCCAGCAGCCAAGATTGGGGGGCTGGTGGGGCCAACGTCCTGACTTTC. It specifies CASSQDWGAGGANVLTF.

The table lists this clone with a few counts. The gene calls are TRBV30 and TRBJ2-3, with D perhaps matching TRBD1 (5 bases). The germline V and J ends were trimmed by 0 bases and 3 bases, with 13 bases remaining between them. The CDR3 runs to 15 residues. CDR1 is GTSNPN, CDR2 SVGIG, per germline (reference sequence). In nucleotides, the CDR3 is TGTGCCTGGAGTGTACGAGGCAGGGCGACAGATACGCAGTATTTT. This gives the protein CAWSVRGRATDTQYF.

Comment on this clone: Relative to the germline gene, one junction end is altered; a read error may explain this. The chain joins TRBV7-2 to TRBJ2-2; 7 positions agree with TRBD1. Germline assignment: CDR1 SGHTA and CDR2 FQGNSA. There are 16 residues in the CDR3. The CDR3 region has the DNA TGTGCCAGCAGCATAGCCGGGACAGCGAACACCGGGGAGCTGTTTTTT. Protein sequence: CASSIAGTANTGELFF.